Sequencing of this TCR beta chain was carried out in a study of PD-1 blockade in classical Hodgkin lymphoma. Points from the study as a whole: Repertoires differed for reasons still undefined, possibly disease activity or prior therapy. The CD4+ diversity rise by C4D1 was clearest in complete responders.

The time point here: cycle 4 day 1 (C4D1), after around six weeks of nivolumab. All trial patients relapsed after autologous stem cell transplantation. Researchers report purifying CD4+ T cells from thawed PBMCs by magnetic negative selection. This clone appeared a single time. The target antigen is unknown. The germline V and J ends were trimmed by 2 bases and 6 bases, with 15 bases remaining between them. The CDR3 is 15 residues long. The germline V gene encodes CDR1 SGHKS and CDR2 YYEKEE (reference sequence). The table came from immunoSEQ multiplex PCR; TCRdb's copy has only in-frame clones and leaves some out. The sample includes 32,000 or so clones, around 90% of them seen just once.

The sequences come from CD4+ T cells from blood, collected before the fourth cycle of nivolumab. The chain links TRBV5-5 to TRBJ1-3, with D unclear. This sequence was found in a human donor with classical Hodgkin lymphoma. CDR3 DNA: TGTGCCAGCAGCTTTGCGGCACAGCCACAAAACACCATATATTTT. Encoded protein: CASSFAAQPQNTIYF.